This TCR beta chain stems from a study of blood T cell repertoires in COVID-19. Across the whole study: Sites in the United States, Italy and Spain provided acute and convalescent COVID-19 samples. Sample material is recorded as cDNA or gDNA derived from T cells, B-cell-depleted T cells, or PBMCs.

The V gene lost 8 bases and the J gene lost 14 bases, with 12 bases spanning the gap. Per the germline V gene, CDR1 is LNHDA and CDR2 is SQIVND (reference sequence). This CDR3 is 10 amino acids long. Per the authors' pipeline: Reference gene primer amplification gave nucleated cell count estimates. Sequencing used immunoSEQ multiplex PCR; TCRdb keeps in-frame clones, though not all of them. V, J and clone size were drawn from that table, and D and trimming were deduced from the DNA. The data show about 100,000 clones, about 80% seen once. Input material: peripheral blood. The chain combines TRBV19 with TRBJ1-4, with a weak D call TRBD1 (6 bases). The TCR was taken from a man between 65 and 85 years old with active or convalescent COVID-19. The CDR3 DNA sequence: TGTGCCAGTGGGGGCGGAGTCCTGTTTTTT. Its translation: CASGGGVLFF.